Sequencing of this T cell receptor beta chain was carried out in a study of cytomegalovirus exposure and HLA in healthy donors. Regarding the study as a whole: In a later analysis, common viral pathogens appeared linked to several of the most significant clusters. Across donors, sequencing depth was assumed by presence/absence analyses to be roughly uniform.

About this clone: What it recognizes is unknown.

The germline V gene encodes CDR1 SGHDT and CDR2 YYEEEE. The CDR3 is 14 residues long. The germline V and J ends were trimmed by 4 bases and 4 bases, with 14 bases remaining between them. The PCR contained 60 Vbeta and 13 Jbeta primers. The data were produced by immunoSEQ multiplex PCR, yet TCRdb's version contains in-frame clones alone and is incomplete. The repertoire includes a few hundred thousand clones, about 81% of them detected once, and less than 9% sits in the top ten. The sample consisted of PBMCs. The chain links TRBV5-6 to TRBJ1-1; possible D gene TRBD1, 5 bases. The source of this sequence is a woman in her sixties in good health and CMV-seropositive. CDR3 region: CASSPGVRGTEAFF. CDR3 bases: TGTGCCAGCAGCCCGGGGGTGAGGGGCACTGAAGCTTTCTTT.